This TCR beta chain was sequenced during a study of T cell repertoires in cytomegalovirus infection. On the study more broadly: A matching HLA type, together with CMV infection, was signaled by public TCR beta signatures.

Findings and limits, study-wide: Across the ex vivo response, the dominant clonotypes were HLA-C-restricted CMV-specific TCR beta clonotypes. Summed public TCR beta family frequency identified CMV carriers bearing the relevant HLA.

The CDR3 sequence is 14 residues long. Germline V gene lookup returns CDR1 SGHVS and CDR2 FQNEAQ. Trimming took 4 bases from V and 3 from J, leaving 11 bases between them. Concerning this clonotype itself: Its specificity is unknown.

TCRdb reanalysed the reads using MiXCR and keeps one entry per CDR3 protein. The sample has 450,000 to 600,000 distinct CDR3 sequences, roughly 42% seen once. V and J are TRBV7-8 and TRBJ2-3, with D unresolved. The sample was cultured PBMCs, taken from culture after CMV antigen stimulation. The TCR was taken from a human donor in good health (CMV status not recorded). Some clones in this sample may be carry-over from other donors' samples. CDR3 residues: CASSSLEQTDTQYF. The CDR3 DNA follows: TGTGCCAGCAGCTCGTTAGAACAGACAGATACGCAGTATTTT.